This is a list of T cell receptor beta chains from one sample in a study of blood T cell repertoires in COVID-19. Clones were sequenced by immunoSEQ multiplex PCR, and TCRdb holds only the in-frame ones, with some missing. Among some 27,000 clones, 87% were seen once, and the ten largest hold around an eighth. The sample comprised peripheral blood. Receptor source: a human donor in a cohort sampled during active COVID-19. The donor label of this sample is uncertain. Each CDR3 is given with its conserved first and last residue. A D gene is named only where the DNA matches it firmly. Not all rows give a size; the values are once, few, many and, for expanded clones, a class.

clone size	V gene	J gene	D gene	CDR3 protein	CDR3 DNA
.	TRBV7-2	TRBJ2-7	TRBD1	CASTLNTGTGYEQYF	TGTGCCAGCACCCTAAATACCGGGACAGGCTACGAGCAGTACTTC
.	TRBV28	TRBJ2-4	TRBD1	CASSLMTGVKNIQYF	TGTGCCAGCAGTTTAATGACAGGGGTCAAAAACATTCAGTACTTC
.	TRBV6-4	TRBJ2-3	.	CASSTGGGTDTQYF	TGTGCCAGCAGTACGGGCGGGGGCACAGATACGCAGTATTTT
.	TRBV19	TRBJ1-2	.	CASSTHEANYGYTF	TGTGCCAGTAGTACCCATGAGGCTAACTATGGCTACACCTTC
.	TRBV19	TRBJ2-5	TRBD1	CASSIDLGQGAGKTQYF	TGTGCCAGTAGTATAGATCTGGGACAGGGGGCCGGAAAGACCCAGTACTTC
.	TRBV4-1	TRBJ1-1	TRBD1	CASSQYRGRAFF	TGCGCCAGCAGCCAGTACAGGGGGCGAGCTTTCTTT
.	TRBV25-1	TRBJ1-4	.	CASSKDSLLNEKLFF	TGTGCCAGCAGTAAAGACAGTCTCCTTAATGAAAAACTGTTTTTT
.	TRBV5-6	TRBJ2-1	TRBD2	CASSLRTSGVFPQFF	TGTGCCAGCAGCTTGCGCACTAGCGGGGTGTTTCCCCAGTTCTTC
.	TRBV14	TRBJ1-1	.	CASRKGGTNTEAFF	TGTGCCAGCAGGAAAGGAGGGACGAACACTGAAGCTTTCTTT
.	TRBV12-3/TRBV12-4	TRBJ1-1	.	CASSLRQNTEAFF	TGTGCCAGCAGTTTACGACAGAACACTGAAGCTTTCTTT
.	TRBV2	TRBJ1-4	.	CASTWTQDLGKLFF	TGTGCCAGCACTTGGACACAAGATTTGGGAAAACTGTTTTTT
.	TRBV6-4	TRBJ2-3	TRBD2	CASSDSSGGPTDTQYF	TGTGCCAGCAGTGACTCGTCGGGGGGGCCGACAGATACGCAGTATTTT
.	TRBV7-3	TRBJ1-2	TRBD1	CASSPGGAGGYTF	TGTGCCAGCAGCCCAGGGGGCGCCGGTGGCTACACCTTC
.	TRBV6-5	TRBJ2-2	TRBD2	CASRGLAGTGELFF	TGTGCCAGCAGAGGACTAGCTGGTACCGGGGAGCTGTTTTTT
.	TRBV7-6	TRBJ1-5	.	CASSLEGGNRNQPQHF	TGTGCCAGCAGCTTAGAGGGGGGGAACAGAAATCAGCCCCAGCATTTT
.	TRBV12-5	TRBJ2-3	TRBD2	CASGSLAGGQDTQYF	TGTGCTAGTGGTTCCTTAGCGGGGGGGCAGGATACGCAGTATTTT
.	TRBV5-4	TRBJ2-7	.	CASSSLRGGQAAYEQYF	TGTGCCAGCAGCTCCCTTAGGGGAGGACAGGCCGCCTACGAGCAGTACTTC
.	TRBV11-2	TRBJ2-1	.	CASSLELGSSYNEQFF	TGTGCCAGCAGCTTAGAATTGGGGAGCTCCTACAATGAGCAGTTCTTC
few	TRBV18	TRBJ1-2	TRBD1	CASSPGTGPSGGYTF	TGTGCCAGCTCACCAGGGACAGGGCCAAGTGGAGGCTACACCTTC
.	TRBV19	TRBJ1-2	TRBD1	CASSTHSLQGRYGYTF	TGTGCCAGTAGTACTCATTCATTACAGGGGAGATACGGCTACACCTTC
once	TRBV7-6	TRBJ1-6	TRBD1	CASSLVGAGGLDNSPLHF	TGTGCCAGCAGCTTAGTGGGGGCAGGGGGCTTGGATAATTCACCCCTCCACTTT
.	TRBV11-2	TRBJ1-2	.	CASSFRQVYGYTF	TGTGCCAGCAGCTTCCGGCAGGTCTATGGCTACACCTTC
.	TRBV18	TRBJ1-1	.	CASSFRADTEAFF	TGTGCCAGCTCATTCAGGGCGGACACTGAAGCTTTCTTT
.	TRBV29-1	TRBJ1-3	.	CSVGGENRVCGNTIYF	TGCAGCGTTGGAGGAGAGAACAGGGTGTGCGGAAACACCATATATTTT
.	TRBV27	TRBJ1-4	.	CASSTNGGRELFF	TGTGCCAGCAGTACTAATGGGGGCAGGGAACTGTTTTTT
.	TRBV6-5	TRBJ1-1	TRBD1	CASSSRTGVNTEAFF	TGTGCCAGCAGTTCACGGACAGGGGTGAACACTGAAGCTTTCTTT
few	TRBV7-9	TRBJ2-7	TRBD2	CASSSRTSGRLGTYEQYF	TGTGCCAGCAGCTCCCGGACTAGCGGGCGATTGGGGACCTACGAGCAGTACTTC
.	TRBV2	TRBJ2-5	TRBD2	CASILERGGVSETQYF	TGTGCCAGCATCTTGGAGCGGGGGGGCGTGTCAGAGACCCAGTACTTC
once	TRBV4-2	TRBJ2-3	.	CASSQRRGAVESDTQYF	TGTGCCAGCAGCCAAAGACGGGGGGCCGTGGAATCAGATACGCAGTATTTT
.	TRBV2	TRBJ1-5	.	CASGEVLPNQPQHF	TGTGCCAGTGGGGAGGTATTGCCCAATCAGCCCCAGCATTTT
.	TRBV5-1	TRBJ2-5	.	CATTETGRETQYF	TGCGCCACCACCGAGACAGGGAGGGAGACCCAGTACTTC
.	TRBV24-1	TRBJ1-1	.	CATSDPERLNTEAFF	TGTGCCACCAGTGATCCCGAGAGGTTGAACACTGAAGCTTTCTTT
.	TRBV11-1	TRBJ2-1	.	CASSYYRSNEQFF	TGTGCCAGCAGCTACTACCGGAGCAATGAGCAGTTCTTC
.	TRBV3-1/TRBV3-2	TRBJ2-1	TRBD1	CASSATGATVNEQFF	TGTGCCAGCAGCGCCACAGGGGCCACGGTCAATGAGCAGTTCTTC
.	TRBV19	TRBJ2-1	.	CASSSPGVSDEQFF	TGTGCCAGTAGTTCTCCGGGGGTAAGTGATGAGCAGTTCTTC
once	TRBV7-2	TRBJ2-5	.	CASSLARLQETQYF	TGTGCCAGCAGCTTAGCTAGACTACAAGAGACCCAGTACTTC
.	TRBV5-4	TRBJ2-7	TRBD1	CASSLARGTGGQIKGYEQYF	TGTGCCAGCAGCTTGGCCAGGGGGACAGGGGGCCAGATAAAGGGCTACGAGCAGTACTTC
.	TRBV5-6	TRBJ2-7	TRBD1	CASSAGQGYEQYF	TGTGCCAGCAGCGCTGGACAGGGCTACGAGCAGTACTTC
.	TRBV4-3	TRBJ2-3	.	CASSQDLPSISTDTQYF	TGCGCCAGCAGCCAAGATTTACCTAGCATAAGCACAGATACGCAGTATTTT
.	TRBV3-1/TRBV3-2	TRBJ2-5	TRBD2	CASSHSGTSQETQYF	TGTGCCAGCAGCCACTCCGGGACTAGTCAAGAGACCCAGTACTTC
.	TRBV5-1	TRBJ2-2	.	CASSMIITGPGELFF	TGCGCCAGCAGCATGATTATAACAGGGCCCGGGGAGCTGTTTTTT
.	TRBV6-5	TRBJ1-6	.	CASRIRGVFNSPLHF	TGTGCCAGCAGAATCAGGGGAGTGTTTAATTCACCCCTCCACTTT
.	TRBV10-3	TRBJ2-2	TRBD2	CAISENQGLAANTGELFF	TGTGCCATCAGTGAGAATCAGGGACTAGCGGCGAACACCGGGGAGCTGTTTTTT
.	TRBV28	TRBJ1-4	TRBD1	CASSLSTGVRKLFF	TGTGCCAGCAGTTTATCGACAGGGGTCCGAAAACTGTTTTTT
.	TRBV10-1	TRBJ2-1	TRBD1	CASSAVTGGSYNEQFF	TGCGCCAGCAGTGCTGTGACAGGGGGGTCCTACAATGAGCAGTTCTTC
.	TRBV25-1	TRBJ2-2	TRBD2	CASSDPAGTSRTGELFF	TGTGCCAGCAGTGACCCAGCCGGGACTAGCAGGACCGGGGAGCTGTTTTTT
.	TRBV7-9	TRBJ1-1	.	CASSLPGNTEAFF	TGTGCCAGCAGCCTACCAGGGAACACTGAAGCTTTCTTT
.	TRBV6-5	TRBJ1-2	.	CASSYWSGADGYTF	TGTGCCAGCAGTTACTGGTCAGGGGCAGATGGCTACACCTTC
.	TRBV5-1	TRBJ2-1	TRBD1	CASSLAGQGSSRLEQFF	TGCGCCAGCAGCTTGGCGGGACAGGGTTCCTCCCGCCTAGAGCAGTTCTTC
.	TRBV6-2/TRBV6-3	TRBJ1-4	TRBD1	CASSWGTGGSEKLFF	TGTGCCAGCAGTTGGGGAACAGGGGGCAGTGAAAAACTGTTTTTT
.	TRBV4-2	TRBJ1-2	.	CASSQDRMDGRRYGYTF	TGTGCCAGCAGCCAAGATAGAATGGATGGGCGCCGCTATGGCTACACCTTC
few	TRBV12-3/TRBV12-4	TRBJ1-5	.	CASRDSSNQPQHF	TGTGCCAGCAGGGACAGTAGCAATCAGCCCCAGCATTTT
few	TRBV25-1	TRBJ1-6	TRBD1	CASRGDRGDGSPLHF	TGTGCCAGCAGGGGGGACAGGGGGGACGGCTCACCCCTCCACTTT
.	TRBV7-3	TRBJ1-1	.	CASRLQENTEAFF	TGTGCCAGCAGGCTACAGGAGAACACTGAAGCTTTCTTT